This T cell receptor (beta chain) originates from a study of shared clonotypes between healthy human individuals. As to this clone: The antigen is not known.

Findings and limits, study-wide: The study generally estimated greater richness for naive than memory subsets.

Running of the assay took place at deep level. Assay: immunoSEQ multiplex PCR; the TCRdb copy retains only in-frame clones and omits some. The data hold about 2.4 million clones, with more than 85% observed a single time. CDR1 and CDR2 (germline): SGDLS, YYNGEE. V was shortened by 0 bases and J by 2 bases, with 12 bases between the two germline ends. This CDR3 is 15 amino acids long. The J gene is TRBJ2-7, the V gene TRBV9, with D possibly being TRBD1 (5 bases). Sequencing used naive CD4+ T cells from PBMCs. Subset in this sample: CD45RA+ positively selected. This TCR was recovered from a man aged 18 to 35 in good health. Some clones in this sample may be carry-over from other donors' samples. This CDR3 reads CASSVAPTDPYEQYF. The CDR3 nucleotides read TGTGCCAGCAGCGTAGCTCCGACAGACCCCTACGAGCAGTACTTC.